This T cell receptor beta chain originates from a study of T cell repertoires in cytomegalovirus infection. Study at large: HLA-B-restricted CMV epitopes that are well studied were used alongside recently identified HLA-C-restricted ones. Evidence of both CMV infection and a matching HLA type came from public TCR beta signatures. Study-wide findings and caveats: HLA-C-restricted CMV clonotypes gave the most frequent clonotype in two of eight donors. Cumulated frequencies of public TCR beta families served to identify carriers of CMV plus the relevant HLA.

MiXCR, run by TCRdb on the reads, gives a single entry per CDR3 protein. The sample gives over 250,000 distinct CDR3 sequences, 22% of which show up once; about 20% is in the top ten. CDR3 size: 19 residues. J lost 3 bases, V lost 0 bases, and 10 bases had no gene match. The germline V gene has CDR1 SGHTA and CDR2 FQGTGA. This clonotype was detected ten times or more. As yet, its antigen is unknown. This receptor was obtained from a human donor in good health (CMV status not recorded). Some clones in this sample may be carry-over from other donors' samples. Sequencing was performed on cultured PBMCs, taken from culture after CMV antigen stimulation. The chain joins TRBV7-3 to TRBJ2-1; TRBD2 aligns across 11 bases. As DNA, the CDR3 is TGTGCCAGCAGCTTAACTAGGCCACTGGGACTAGCGGACTACAATGAGCAGTTCTTC. Amino acids: CASSLTRPLGLADYNEQFF.